A single sample is the source of the 24 T cell receptor beta chains below, sequenced in a study of cytomegalovirus exposure and HLA in healthy donors. 60 Vbeta and 13 Jbeta primers were used in PCR. Data came from immunoSEQ multiplex PCR; TCRdb stores just in-frame clones and leaves some out. The data hold 100,000 to 150,000 clones, with more than 75% observed a single time. The sequencing input was PBMCs. These receptors all come from a woman aged 55-70 years in good health and CMV-seropositive.

The chain links TRBV6-5 to TRBJ1-1; the D gene is possibly TRBD1 (5 bases). With 0 bases removed from V and 4 bases from J, the gap between germline ends came to 6 bases. CDR3 length equals 13 residues. The germline CDR1 and CDR2 sequences are MNHEY and SVGAGI. The CDR3 loop is CASSYSQGTEAFF. The CDR3 bases are TGTGCCAGCAGTTACTCTCAGGGCACTGAAGCTTTCTTT.

This clone was picked up a small number of times. The chain has TRBV11-2 and TRBJ2-7; D might be TRBD1 (6 bases). This CDR3 contains 15 residues. The germline gives CDR1 SGHAT, CDR2 FQNNGV. Between the trimmed V and J ends, which lost 4 bases and 5 bases, there was a span of 18 bases. The CDR3 DNA is TGTGCCAGCAGCTCTGCCGTGGACAGAGGAAACGAGCAGTACTTC. Translating it yields CASSSAVDRGNEQYF.

CDR3 sequence (DNA): TGTGCCAGTAGTATTGGGGCCGGGACAGCCCTCCCGAACACTGAAGCTTTCTTT. This gives the protein CASSIGAGTALPNTEAFF. The chain carries TRBV19 and TRBJ1-1; 7 nucleotides agree with TRBD1. With 3 bases clipped from V and 1 base from J, the junction kept 14 bases outside the gene matches. The CDR3 consists of 18 residues. CDR1 is LNHDA and CDR2 is SQIVND in the germline V gene (reference sequence).

The rearrangement joins TRBV7-3 to TRBJ2-7; D remains unclear. The CDR3 loop spans 15 amino acids. The V and J ends lost 1 base and 0 bases respectively, with 10 bases between them. Germline V gene sequence: CDR1 SGHTA, CDR2 FQGTGA. The CDR3 coding sequence is TGTGCCAGCAGCTTAAAAATGGGCAACTCCTACGAGCAGTACTTC. Protein: CASSLKMGNSYEQYF.

The rearrangement joins TRBV19 to TRBJ1-3; 9 bases match TRBD1. The CDR3 covers 15 residues. Unmatched junction bases numbered 6, after V lost 7 bases and J lost 2 bases. Germline lookup yields CDR1 LNHDA and CDR2 SQIVND (reference sequence). CDR3 region: CASTRQGVAGNTIYF. DNA of the CDR3: TGTGCCAGTACCCGACAGGGGGTCGCTGGAAACACCATATATTTT.

CDR3 DNA sequence: TGTGCCAGCAGCACGTCAGGGGACACAGATACGCAGTATTTT. Residues: CASSTSGDTDTQYF. The gene calls are TRBV6-5 and TRBJ2-3; possible D gene TRBD1, 6 bases. Trimming cost V 6 bases and J 2 bases, with 12 bases left between them. This CDR3 has 14 amino acids. The germline V gene has CDR1 MNHEY and CDR2 SVGAGI.

The rearrangement joins TRBV7-3 to TRBJ1-1, with 8 bases identical to TRBD1. Germline V gene lookup returns CDR1 SGHTA and CDR2 FQGTGA. The ends lost 5 bases at V and 5 bases at J; junction bases unmatched: 4. This CDR3 has 13 residues. DNA for the CDR3: TGTGCCAGCAGCCCCCGACAGGGGACTGAAGCTTTCTTT. Protein: CASSPRQGTEAFF.

This rearrangement joins TRBV6-5 to TRBJ1-2; 9 bases match TRBD1. There are 15 residues in the CDR3. Per the germline V gene, CDR1 is MNHEY and CDR2 is SVGAGI. V gave up 4 bases and J gave up 2 bases; unmatched junction bases: 5. CDR3 DNA sequence: TGTGCCAGCAGTTTCGGGACAGGGCTGAACTATGGCTACACCTTC. Translating gives CASSFGTGLNYGYTF.

CDR3 sequence (DNA): TGTGCCAGCAGCCTTACAGACGGTACGGGGGCTGAAGCTTTCTTT. Protein sequence: CASSLTDGTGAEAFF. The chain recombines TRBV7-9 with TRBJ1-1; possible D gene TRBD1, 5 bases. Trimming left V 5 bases short and J 6 bases short, with 19 bases between. The V gene's germline CDR1 is SEHNR and CDR2 FQNEAQ (reference sequence). This CDR3 comprises 15 residues.

Note on this clone: An end of the junction differs from the germline gene, which may be a read error. The genes are TRBV5-4 and TRBJ2-6, with 11 bases that match TRBD2. Germline-derived CDR1 and CDR2 are SGHNT and YYREEE (reference sequence). This CDR3 has 16 residues. CDR3 nucleotide sequence: TGTGCCAGCAGCCCGGGACTAGCGGCTGGGGCCAACGGCCTGACTTTC. Encoded protein: CASSPGLAAGANGLTF.

This chain joins TRBV19 and TRBJ1-1; no firm D call. V lost 3 bases to trimming and J lost 2 bases, with 10 bases between them. The CDR3 extends over 14 amino acids. Germline V gene lookup returns CDR1 LNHDA and CDR2 SQIVND (reference sequence). This CDR3 is CASSIQDTNTEAFF. The CDR3 bases are TGTGCCAGTAGTATCCAGGATACCAACACTGAAGCTTTCTTT.

The CDR3 coding sequence is TGTGCCAGCAGTGTCGGGGGGGCCATTTACGAGCAGTACTTC. Its translation is CASSVGGAIYEQYF. The chain has TRBV6-1 and TRBJ2-5; 8 bases line up with TRBD2. The J call may be wrong; the DNA end is better matched by TRBJ2-7. Per germline, CDR1 MNHNS and CDR2 SASEGT. The CDR3 length is 14 residues.

This chain connects TRBV4-2 to TRBJ2-1; 12 bases are shared with TRBD2. CDR1 and CDR2 (germline): LGHNA, YNFKEQ. V lost 2 bases and J lost 7; bases outside the gene matches: 12. The CDR3 covers 18 residues. CDR3 loop: CASSQSLVLAGGLNEQFF. CDR3 sequence (DNA): TGTGCCAGCAGCCAAAGCCTAGTCCTAGCGGGAGGGCTTAATGAGCAGTTCTTC.

The V and J genes are TRBV6-1 and TRBJ2-7; 10 bases are a match to TRBD2. The CDR3 length is 15 residues. The V gene's germline CDR1 is MNHNS and CDR2 SASEGT. V lost 6 bases and J lost 7; bases outside the gene matches: 12. CDR3 nucleotides: TGTGCCAGCAGGGGGTCGAGCGGGAGGGCCTTAGAGCAGTACTTC. Protein sequence: CASRGSSGRALEQYF.

The chain uses TRBV29-1 and TRBJ2-7, with D perhaps TRBD1 (5 bases). This CDR3 has 14 amino acids. Per the germline V gene, CDR1 is SQVTM and CDR2 is ANQGSEA. V was shortened by 6 bases and J by 0 bases, with 15 bases between the two germline ends. The CDR3 DNA follows: TGCAGCGTCCGTAAGGGGATTAGCTCCTACGAGCAGTACTTC. The encoded protein is CSVRKGISSYEQYF.

This clone has only a few counts. The V and J genes are TRBV7-2 and TRBJ1-1, with 8 bases matching TRBD1. Trimming cost V 6 bases and J 3 bases; bases outside gene matches: 9. Looked up from germline, CDR1 is SGHTA and CDR2 is FQGNSA. CDR3 length: 15 residues. CDR3 residues: CASRPDRGRYTEAFF. DNA for the CDR3: TGTGCCAGCAGACCCGACAGGGGTCGGTACACTGAAGCTTTCTTT.

This sequence joins TRBV18 and TRBJ2-1; 7 nucleotides match TRBD1. Germline CDR1 reads KGHSH; CDR2 reads LQKENI. V was clipped by 6 bases and J by 15 bases; unmatched bases: 11. The CDR3 sequence is 12 residues long. CDR3 amino acids: CASSRSTGTRFF. In DNA form, the CDR3 reads TGTGCCAGCTCGCGTTCGACAGGGACGCGGTTCTTC.

Only a few counts were recorded for this clone. Different DNA sequences within this sample yield the same CDR3. The chain recombines TRBV5-1 with TRBJ2-3; the match to TRBD1 covers 10 bases. The CDR3 extends over 15 amino acids. Trimming cost V 4 bases and J 2 bases; bases outside gene matches: 4. Per the germline V gene, CDR1 is SGHRS and CDR2 is YFSETQ. The CDR3 loop is CASSPGQGNTDTQYF. The CDR3 bases are TGCGCCAGCAGCCCGGGACAGGGGAACACAGATACGCAGTATTTT.

V is TRBV2 and J is TRBJ2-6; D possibly corresponds to TRBD1 (6 bases). CDR3 length equals 17 residues. V lost 8 bases and J 0 bases, leaving 17 bases between the germline ends. Germline values: CDR1 SNHLY, CDR2 FYNNEI. CDR3 sequence reads: CASPEGTPSSGANVLTF. CDR3 DNA: TGTGCCAGCCCTGAGGGGACACCAAGCTCTGGGGCCAACGTCCTGACTTTC.

The genes are TRBV5-4 and TRBJ2-1, with 9 nucleotides matching TRBD2. This CDR3 has 15 amino acids. Germline loops: CDR1 SGHNT, CDR2 YYREEE (reference sequence). Losses at the gene ends were 7 bases for V and 8 bases for J; bases not matched to a gene: 13. In nucleotides, the CDR3 is TGTGCCAGCGGACCCACGGCAGCGGGAGGTCATGAGCAGTTCTTC. Protein product: CASGPTAAGGHEQFF.

This chain joins TRBV5-5 and TRBJ2-2; 10 nucleotides line up with TRBD1. CDR1 is SGHKS, CDR2 YYEKEE, per germline (reference sequence). V lost 3 bases to trimming and J lost 4 bases; unmatched junction nucleotides: 9. The CDR3 is 17 residues long. CDR3 bases: TGTGCCAGCAGCTGGGCGGTTGGGACAGGGGCCACCGGGGAGCTGTTTTTT. This translates into CASSWAVGTGATGELFF. Using reference TRBV5-5 and TRBJ2-2 for the parts outside the CDR3, the full variable domain is DAGVTQSPTHLIKTRGQQVTLRCSPISGHKSVSWYQQVLGQGPQFIFQYYEKEERGRGNFPDRFSARQFPNYSSELNVNALLLGDSALYLCASSWAVGTGATGELFFGEGSRLTVL.

Points on this clone: Other nucleotide sequences from this sample produce the same CDR3. The rearrangement links TRBV4-2 to TRBJ2-1; 7 nucleotides match TRBD2. Germline CDR1 and CDR2: LGHNA and YNFKEQ. The CDR3 has 16 residues. V gave up 0 bases and J gave up 3 bases; unmatched junction bases: 5. In DNA form, the CDR3 reads TGTGCCAGCAGCCAAGATGGGGCGGGAGTCTACAATGAGCAGTTCTTC. Translating it yields CASSQDGAGVYNEQFF.

The chain uses TRBV2 and TRBJ1-1, with no clear D. V was cut by 5 bases and J by 0 bases, with 7 bases left in between. Germline V CDR1 and CDR2: SNHLY, FYNNEI. CDR3 length: 13 amino acids. CDR3 DNA sequence: TGTGCCAGCAGTCCCGAGATGAACACTGAAGCTTTCTTT. This gives the protein CASSPEMNTEAFF.

The chain employs TRBV5-1 and TRBJ2-7; 12 positions agree with TRBD2. CDR1 and CDR2 (germline): SGHRS, YFSETQ. Trimming cost V 5 bases and J 6 bases; bases outside gene matches: 9. CDR3 length equals 15 residues. In DNA, the CDR3 is TGCGCCAGCAGTCTAGCGGGAGGGCCTATGGGCGAGCAGTACTTC. Its protein product is CASSLAGGPMGEQYF.